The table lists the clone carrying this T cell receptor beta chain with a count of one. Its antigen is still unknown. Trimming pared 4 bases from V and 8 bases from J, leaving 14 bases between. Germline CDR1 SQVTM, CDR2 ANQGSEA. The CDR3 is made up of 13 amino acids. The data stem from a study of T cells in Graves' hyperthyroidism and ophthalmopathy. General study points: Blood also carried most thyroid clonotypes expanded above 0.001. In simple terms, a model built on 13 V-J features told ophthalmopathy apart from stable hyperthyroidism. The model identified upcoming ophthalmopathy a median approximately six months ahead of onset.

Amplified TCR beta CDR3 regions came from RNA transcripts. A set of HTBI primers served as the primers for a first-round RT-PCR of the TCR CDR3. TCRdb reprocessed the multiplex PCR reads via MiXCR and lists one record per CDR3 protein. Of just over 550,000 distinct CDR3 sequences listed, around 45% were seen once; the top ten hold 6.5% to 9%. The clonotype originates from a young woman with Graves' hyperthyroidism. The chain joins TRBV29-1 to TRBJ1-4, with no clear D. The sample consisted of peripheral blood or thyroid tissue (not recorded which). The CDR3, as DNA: TGCAGCGTTGTTCTGCAGGACGGGGAAAAACTGTTTTTT. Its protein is CSVVLQDGEKLFF.